Below, 31 T cell receptor beta chains from the same sample are listed, as sequenced in a study of blood T cells in healthy people across ages. Together with a sample-barcoded 5' primer, a J-beta primer mix was included in a second PCR lasting about 7 to 12 cycles. TCRdb reanalysed the 5' RACE reads using MiXCR and keeps one entry per CDR3 protein. This sample carries 1,800,000 or so distinct CDR3 sequences, roughly 43% of them seen once, and the ten largest clones take roughly 23%. Sequencing used blood. The receptors stem from a human donor in good health.

The gene calls are TRBV5-1 and TRBJ2-1; D assignment may be TRBD1 or TRBD2 (6 bases each). Trimming cost V 4 bases and J 7 bases, with 18 bases left between them. The CDR3 covers 15 residues. Germline V gene sequence: CDR1 SGHRS, CDR2 YFSETQ. The CDR3 DNA reads as TGCGCCAGCAGCCCGGGCGAGGGGGGACGGAATGAGCAGTTCTTC. Its translation: CASSPGEGGRNEQFF.

This rearrangement joins TRBV18 to TRBJ2-2, with TRBD2 as a possible D gene (5 bases). The germline CDR1 and CDR2 sequences are KGHSH and LQKENI. The CDR3 covers 16 residues. V was clipped by 3 bases and J by 3 bases, with 14 bases between them. The DNA of the CDR3 is TGTGCCAGCTCACCCTTGAGAACGGGGTACACCGGGGAGCTGTTTTTT. Its translation is CASSPLRTGYTGELFF.

This clonotype was seen once. The chain is built from TRBV20-1 and TRBJ1-1; unclear D gene. CDR1 is DFQATT, CDR2 SNEGSKA, per germline (reference sequence). This CDR3 comprises 12 residues. The V and J ends lost 5 bases and 5 bases respectively, with 12 bases between them. CDR3 coding DNA: TGCAGTGCTGGAAGGGAAGGGACTGAAGCTTTCTTT. Protein sequence: CSAGREGTEAFF.

The chain employs TRBV6-2 or TRBV6-3 and TRBJ2-1, with a weak D call TRBD1 (6 bases). V was clipped by 10 bases and J by 3 bases, with 10 bases between them. CDR1 and CDR2 from the germline V gene are MNHEY and SVGEGT. This CDR3 has 12 residues. The chain's CDR3 is CANRDSYNEQFF. The CDR3, as DNA: TGTGCCAACAGGGATAGCTACAATGAGCAGTTCTTC.

This clonotype showed up many times. This sequence joins TRBV10-3 and TRBJ2-7; 7 bases are a match to TRBD2. The CDR3 is made up of 13 amino acids. Germline CDR1 is ENHRY and CDR2 is SYGVKD. The junction had 7 bases not matched to a gene; V was cut back by 11 bases and J by 0 bases. Here the CDR3 reads CASRGGPSYEQYF. The CDR3 DNA sequence: TGTGCCTCCCGGGGAGGGCCCTCCTACGAGCAGTACTTC.

V is TRBV2 and J is TRBJ1-1; a weak D match, TRBD1 (5 bases). Trimming took 0 bases from V and 11 from J, leaving 10 bases between them. Germline V gene sequence: CDR1 SNHLY, CDR2 FYNNEI. The CDR3 loop spans 12 amino acids. CDR3 DNA: TGTGCCAGCAGTGAAGCGGGGGTAGGGGCTTTCTTT. Encoded protein: CASSEAGVGAFF.

The chain carries TRBV29-1 and TRBJ2-4, with 9 nucleotides matching TRBD2. The DNA matches TRBJ2-5 better at its end, which makes the J call doubtful. Germline lookup yields CDR1 SQVTM and CDR2 ANQGSEA. The CDR3 sequence is 14 residues long. CDR3 sequence (DNA): TGCAGCGAAAAACGGCTAGCGGGGATGGAGACCCAGTACTTC. It specifies CSEKRLAGMETQYF.

This chain connects TRBV4-2 to TRBJ1-2, with a tentative D call TRBD1 (5 bases). Germline loops: CDR1 LGHNA, CDR2 YNFKEQ. Trimming took off 0 bases at V and 2 bases at J, with 13 bases between the two ends. The length of the CDR3 is 16 residues. CDR3 amino acids: CASSQDRRTINYGYTF. In DNA, the CDR3 is TGTGCCAGCAGCCAAGATCGAAGGACAATCAACTATGGCTACACCTTC.

A single count supports this clonotype. The rearrangement links TRBV4-1 to TRBJ1-6; D gene ambiguous. The V gene's germline CDR1 is MGHRA and CDR2 YSYEKL. Trimming shortened V by 4 bases and J by 6 bases, and 19 bases separated the two germline ends. The CDR3 totals 17 residues. CDR3 sequence reads: CASSPAKPKSLNSPLHF. The CDR3 coding sequence is TGCGCCAGCAGCCCTGCGAAGCCGAAGTCGCTTAATTCACCCCTCCACTTT.

Turning to this clonotype: A far more abundant clone sits one base away, making this likely a read error. The rearrangement links TRBV7-2 to TRBJ2-7; D is undetermined. Germline CDR1 reads SGHTA; CDR2 reads FQGNSA. The CDR3 sequence is 12 residues long. The CDR3 loop reads CAGSLAPYEQYF. The DNA of the CDR3 is TGTGCCGGCAGCTTAGCTCCCTACGAGCAGTACTTC.

This clonotype was seen more than once but under ten times. V is TRBV25-1 and J is TRBJ1-6, with D possibly being TRBD1 (5 bases). The CDR3 spans 20 residues. The V end was cut by 0 bases, the J end by 0 bases, with 18 bases between. Germline V gene data show CDR1 as MGHDK and CDR2 as SYGVNS. The CDR3 protein is CASSEYWGREVDSYNSPLHF. The CDR3 nucleotides read TGTGCCAGCAGTGAATATTGGGGCAGGGAAGTCGACTCCTATAATTCACCCCTCCACTTT.

The rearrangement joins TRBV28 to TRBJ2-7; D gene ambiguous. Germline CDR1 reads MDHEN; CDR2 reads SYDVKM. Trimming stripped 7 bases from V and 0 bases from J, with 13 bases between. CDR3 length: 14 residues. DNA for the CDR3: TGTGCCAGCAAAGGCCCGACAACCTCCTACGAGCAGTACTTC. It translates to CASKGPTTSYEQYF.

This clonotype was observed a few times. This chain joins TRBV27 and TRBJ2-3; tentative D call: TRBD2 (5 bases). Trimming shortened V by 10 bases and J by 2 bases, and 16 bases separated the two germline ends. This CDR3 contains 14 residues. In germline, CDR1 is MNHEY, CDR2 SMNVEV (reference sequence). CDR3 protein: CATWRNGFTDTQYF. DNA for the CDR3: TGTGCCACCTGGAGGAACGGGTTCACAGATACGCAGTATTTT.

This clonotype was found a few times. This chain uses TRBV20-1 with TRBJ2-5; D is possibly TRBD2 (7 bases). Trimming removed 3 bases from V and 4 bases from J, with 30 bases in between. The CDR3 loop spans 19 amino acids. Per the germline V gene, CDR1 is DFQATT and CDR2 is SNEGSKA (reference sequence). The CDR3, as DNA: TGCAGTGCTAGTTCCCCAAGAGGGGGGGGGCCCGCCCGAGGAGAGACCCAGTACTTC. The encoded protein is CSASSPRGGGPARGETQYF.

This clonotype has a handful of counts. The CDR3 reads CASSFRDSTGSNQPQHF. CDR3 DNA sequence: TGTGCCAGCAGCTTCCGGGACAGCACCGGTAGCAATCAGCCCCAGCATTTT. This chain joins TRBV7-2 and TRBJ1-5, with 7 nucleotides matching TRBD1. CDR3 length: 17 residues. The V and J ends lost 3 bases and 0 bases, in that order; junction bases with no gene match: 8. Germline assignment: CDR1 SGHTA and CDR2 FQGNSA.

This clonotype was seen more than once but under ten times. The chain joins TRBV12-3 or TRBV12-4 to TRBJ2-1; D is uncertain. The length of the CDR3 is 13 residues. Trimming removed 2 bases from V and 12 bases from J, with 14 bases in between. CDR3 amino acids: CASSLIGPEGQFF. CDR3 sequence (DNA): TGTGCCAGCAGTTTAATAGGTCCTGAAGGGCAGTTCTTC.

This clonotype was seen more than once but under ten times. The V call is TRBV5-1, the J call TRBJ2-4, with 9 bases identical to TRBD1. The germline CDR1 and CDR2 sequences are SGHRS and YFSETQ. The V and J ends lost 4 bases and 5 bases, in that order; junction bases with no gene match: 13. The CDR3 runs 17 residues. The CDR3 region has the DNA TGCGCCAGCAGCCTCTTGCTGGGGGGACAGGGTCAAAACATTCAGTACTTC. Residues: CASSLLLGGQGQNIQYF.

The chain links TRBV6-2 or TRBV6-3 to TRBJ2-7; 8 nucleotides align to TRBD1. J was trimmed by 3 bases and V by 5 bases; bases with no gene match: 6. The CDR3 has 14 amino acids. Germline assignment: CDR1 MNHEY and CDR2 SVGEGT. CDR3 sequence reads: CASSKAGGIYEQYF. The CDR3 region has the DNA TGTGCCAGCAGTAAAGCAGGGGGCATCTACGAGCAGTACTTC.

V gene TRBV6-5 combines with J gene TRBJ2-1; 14 nucleotides line up with TRBD2. The CDR3 is 13 residues long. Trimming removed 5 bases from V and 15 bases from J; junction bases left unmatched: 6. Germline CDR1 is MNHEY and CDR2 is SVGAGI. In nucleotides, the CDR3 is TGTGCCAGCAGTGGACTAGCGGGGGGATCGGTGTTCTTC. Amino acids: CASSGLAGGSVFF.

This sequence joins TRBV9 and TRBJ1-3, with 8 nucleotides matching TRBD1. Germline CDR1 and CDR2: SGDLS and YYNGEE. V shed 4 bases and J 8 bases; nucleotides not matched to a gene: 8. This CDR3 is built from 14 residues. The CDR3 reads CASSPGQELDTIYF. In nucleotides, the CDR3 is TGTGCCAGCAGCCCGGGACAGGAGTTAGACACCATATATTTT.

V gene TRBV7-2 combines with J gene TRBJ2-1, with D hard to call. Looked up from germline, CDR1 is SGHTA and CDR2 is FQGNSA. This CDR3 is 14 amino acids long. Trimming pared 6 bases from V and 4 bases from J, leaving 13 bases between. The CDR3 reads CASRSRINYNEQFF. The CDR3 DNA reads TGTGCCAGCAGAAGCCGCATTAATTACAATGAGCAGTTCTTC.

The gene calls are TRBV4-2 and TRBJ2-4; perhaps TRBD1 as D (5 bases). The J call is in doubt because the DNA end fits TRBJ2-7 better. Germline V lookup: CDR1 LGHNA, CDR2 YNFKEQ. The CDR3 is 14 residues long. CDR3 DNA sequence: TGTGCCAGCAGCCAAGAAAGGCAGGGTGGCGAGCAGTACTTC. Amino acid sequence: CASSQERQGGEQYF.

V usage is TRBV5-1 and J usage is TRBJ2-1, with D tentatively TRBD1 (6 bases). The CDR3 has 15 amino acids. The ends were cut back, 2 bases at V and 8 bases at J, with 17 bases in the middle. Germline CDR1 SGHRS, CDR2 YFSETQ. CDR3 residues: CASSFTGSSVDEQFF. The CDR3 coding sequence is TGCGCCAGCAGCTTCACAGGGTCCTCGGTAGATGAGCAGTTCTTC.

This clonotype was recorded at least ten times. The chain uses TRBV30 and TRBJ2-5; D is unclear. Between the trimmed V and J ends, which lost 5 bases and 4 bases, there was a span of 8 bases. Germline lookup yields CDR1 GTSNPN and CDR2 SVGIG (reference sequence). CDR3 length equals 11 residues. This CDR3 is CAWSFGETQYF. CDR3 coding DNA: TGTGCCTGGTCTTTTGGAGAGACCCAGTACTTC. Full variable domain (remainder filled in from reference TRBV30 and TRBJ2-5): SQTIHQWPATLVQPVGSPLSLECTVEGTSNPNLYWYRQAAGRGLQLLFYSVGIGQISSEVPQNLSASRPQDRQFILSSKKLLLSDSGFYLCAWSFGETQYFGPGTRLLVL.

This sequence joins TRBV6-5 and TRBJ1-5; no firm D call. The V end lost 8 bases, the J end lost 4 bases, and 12 bases lay between the germline ends. The CDR3 loop spans 13 amino acids. The germline gives CDR1 MNHEY, CDR2 SVGAGI. The CDR3 sequence is CASSHPPNQPQHF. CDR3 DNA: TGTGCCAGCTCGCACCCCCCAAATCAGCCCCAGCATTTT.

The V and J genes are TRBV11-1 and TRBJ1-2; D is perhaps TRBD1 (5 bases). V was shortened by 5 bases and J by 5 bases, with 21 bases between the two germline ends. Germline values: CDR1 SGHAT, CDR2 FQDESV (reference sequence). The CDR3 is 16 residues long. Here the CDR3 reads CASSPEAGGSGYGYTF. The CDR3 DNA follows: TGTGCCAGCAGCCCAGAGGCCGGGGGGTCCGGGTATGGCTACACCTTC.

This rearrangement joins TRBV20-1 to TRBJ1-5; 7 bases match TRBD1. Per the germline V gene, CDR1 is DFQATT and CDR2 is SNEGSKA (reference sequence). The junction had 14 bases not matched to a gene; V was cut back by 6 bases and J by 0 bases. CDR3 length: 17 amino acids. CDR3 residues: CSAPNRDRRYSNQPQHF. The DNA for the CDR3 is TGCAGTGCCCCGAACCGGGACAGAAGATATAGCAATCAGCCCCAGCATTTT.

This chain connects TRBV6-5 to TRBJ2-7, with 7 bases lining up with TRBD1. CDR1 is MNHEY, CDR2 SVGAGI, per germline. This CDR3 spans 16 amino acids. The V segment lost 0 bases and the J segment 3 bases; nucleotides outside the gene matches: 8. CDR3 loop: CASSYSVGQTDYEQYF. In DNA, the CDR3 is TGTGCCAGCAGTTACTCCGTGGGACAGACTGACTACGAGCAGTACTTC.

The chain carries TRBV11-3 and TRBJ2-3; no reliable D call. V was trimmed by 5 bases and J by 3 bases, leaving 15 bases between them. The CDR3 is made up of 15 amino acids. Germline CDR1 and CDR2: SGHNT and YENEEA. The CDR3: CASSLIQGLTDTQYF. The DNA of the CDR3 is TGTGCCAGCAGCCTCATACAAGGATTGACAGATACGCAGTATTTT.

A few counts support this clonotype. The chain joins TRBV20-1 to TRBJ2-3; unclear D gene. The V and J ends lost 1 base and 0 bases respectively, with 14 bases between them. Looked up from germline, CDR1 is DFQATT and CDR2 is SNEGSKA (reference sequence). The CDR3 is 16 residues long. The CDR3 nucleotides read TGCAGTGCTAGAGGGGGTCCCCCAACTAGCACAGATACGCAGTATTTT. The encoded protein is CSARGGPPTSTDTQYF.

The chain is built from TRBV29-1 and TRBJ1-4; a possible D gene is TRBD1 (6 bases). Germline V gene lookup returns CDR1 SQVTM and CDR2 ANQGSEA. Trimming pared 4 bases from V and 6 bases from J, leaving 9 bases between. This CDR3 has 12 amino acids. This CDR3 reads CSVGQVDEKLFF. The CDR3 DNA sequence: TGCAGCGTTGGACAGGTGGATGAAAAACTGTTTTTT.